The following is a T cell receptor beta chain sequence with its context. The germline V gene encodes CDR1 SGHTA and CDR2 FQGTGA. The CDR3 runs 13 residues. Trimming removed 0 bases from V and 9 bases from J, with 11 bases in between. The data were taken from a study of shared clonotypes between healthy human individuals. Authors' data handling: ImmunoSEQ sequences covered only the junction and lacked quality scores; filtering therefore differed. Sequencing used immunoSEQ multiplex PCR; TCRdb keeps in-frame clones, though not all of them. Clone size and the V and J calls come from that table; the DNA yielded D and trimming. In the table there are under 600,000 clones, roughly 98% of which are singletons. CD45RO-negative, CCR7-positively selected cells formed the naive CD8 fraction, excluding terminally differentiated effector memory CD45RA+ cells.

J is TRBJ2-5 and V is TRBV7-3, with a possible D match to TRBD2 (6 bases). The clonotype was recovered from a man aged 25-40 years in good health. Sequencing was performed on naive CD8+ T cells sorted from blood. CDR3 sequence reads: CASSLTEGRAQYF. For the CDR3, the DNA is TGTGCCAGCAGCTTAACGGAGGGTCGGGCCCAGTACTTC.